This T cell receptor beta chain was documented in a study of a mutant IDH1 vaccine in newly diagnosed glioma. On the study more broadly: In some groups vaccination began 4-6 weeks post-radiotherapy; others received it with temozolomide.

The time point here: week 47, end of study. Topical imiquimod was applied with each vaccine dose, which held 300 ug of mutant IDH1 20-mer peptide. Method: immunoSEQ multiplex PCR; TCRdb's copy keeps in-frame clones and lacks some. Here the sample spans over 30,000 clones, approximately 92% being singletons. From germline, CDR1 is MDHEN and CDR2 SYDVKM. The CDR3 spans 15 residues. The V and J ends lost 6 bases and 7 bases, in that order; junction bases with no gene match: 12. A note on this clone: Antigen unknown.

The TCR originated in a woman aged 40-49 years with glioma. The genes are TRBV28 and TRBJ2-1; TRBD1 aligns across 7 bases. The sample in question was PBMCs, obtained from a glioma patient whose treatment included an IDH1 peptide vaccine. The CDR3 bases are TGTGCCAGCAGGGTTAGGTCGGACAGGACGAATGAGCAGTTCTTC. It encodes CASRVRSDRTNEQFF.